Following are 20 T cell receptor beta chains from one sample sequenced in a study of cytomegalovirus exposure and HLA in healthy donors. Vbeta (60) and Jbeta (13) primers were used in the PCR. Method: immunoSEQ multiplex PCR; TCRdb's copy keeps in-frame clones and lacks some. The table shows roughly 160,000 clones, with more than 65% occurring only once. The sequenced sample was PBMCs. These receptors all come from a woman aged 25 to 39 in good health and CMV-seronegative.

This clone was found once. This chain uses TRBV5-4 with TRBJ2-5, with 8 bases aligning to TRBD2. V lost 3 bases and J lost 5; bases outside the gene matches: 12. Germline V CDR1 and CDR2: SGHNT, YYREEE (reference sequence). CDR3 length: 16 residues. CDR3 coding DNA: TGTGCCAGCAGCTACCTTAGCGGGGTGACCCGTGAGACCCAGTACTTC. It specifies CASSYLSGVTRETQYF.

The CDR3 coding sequence is TGTGCCAGCAGCTTGGCCCAGGGCCCGCCGCGGGGCTACACCTTC. It yields the protein CASSLAQGPPRGYTF. V is TRBV5-6 and J is TRBJ1-2; a possible D gene is TRBD1 (5 bases). The CDR3 is 15 amino acids. Per the germline V gene, CDR1 is SGHDT and CDR2 is YYEEEE. Trimming pared 0 bases from V and 8 bases from J, leaving 17 bases between.

J is TRBJ2-7 and V is TRBV21-1; whether TRBD2, the table's D call, matches the DNA was not checked. TRBV21-1 is listed as a pseudogene. The CDR3 loop spans 15 amino acids. Here the CDR3 reads CASSKGIIPSYEQYF. CDR3 DNA: TGTGCCAGCAGCAAAGGTATTATCCCCTCCTACGAGCAGTACTTC.

This clone was seen only once. The chain joins TRBV7-6 to TRBJ2-3, with D maybe TRBD2 (6 bases). CDR1 and CDR2 from the germline V gene are SGHVS and FNYEAQ. The V end was cut by 2 bases, the J end by 4 bases, with 13 bases between. This CDR3 comprises 15 residues. CDR3 amino acids: CASSLIGGEADTQYF. CDR3 in DNA: TGTGCCAGCAGCTTAATCGGGGGAGAGGCAGATACGCAGTATTTT.

The J gene is TRBJ2-3, the V gene TRBV14; 7 bases align to TRBD1. V was pared by 4 bases and J by 3 bases, with 1 base of the junction left unmatched. Germline lookup yields CDR1 SGHDN and CDR2 FVKESK. The length of the CDR3 is 13 residues. Written as DNA, the CDR3 is TGTGCCAGCAGCCTGACAGGGACAGATACGCAGTATTTT. Its translation: CASSLTGTDTQYF. The complete variable domain, with remaining parts taken from reference TRBV14 and TRBJ2-3, reads EAGVTQFPSHSVIEKGQTVTLRCDPISGHDNLYWYRRVMGKEIKFLLHFVKESKQDESGMPNNRFLAERTGGTYSTLKVQPAELEDSGVYFCASSLTGTDTQYFGPGTRLTVL.

The genes are TRBV19 and TRBJ1-2; possibly TRBD1 for D (6 bases). Germline assignment: CDR1 LNHDA and CDR2 SQIVND (reference sequence). The CDR3 has 13 residues. Trimming removed 3 bases from V and 6 bases from J, with 11 bases in between. CDR3 bases: TGTGCCAGTAGTATGAGACAGGCCAATGGCTACACCTTC. This codes for CASSMRQANGYTF. Combining the CDR3 with reference TRBV19 and TRBJ1-2 gives the whole variable domain DGGITQSPKYLFRKEGQNVTLSCEQNLNHDAMYWYRQDPGQGLRLIYYSQIVNDFQKGDIAEGYSVSREKKESFPLTVTSAQKNPTAFYLCASSMRQANGYTFGSGTRLTVV.

V usage is TRBV4-2 and J usage is TRBJ2-1; 12 bases match TRBD2. The CDR3 sequence is 16 residues long. In germline, CDR1 is LGHNA, CDR2 YNFKEQ. V was pared by 4 bases and J by 5 bases, with 6 bases of the junction left unmatched. CDR3: CASSRLGLAGDNEQFF. The CDR3 region has the DNA TGTGCCAGCAGCCGACTGGGACTAGCGGGTGACAATGAGCAGTTCTTC.

The V gene is TRBV5-1, the J gene TRBJ2-7, with D perhaps matching TRBD1 (5 bases). The V gene lost 0 bases and the J gene lost 0 bases, with 10 bases spanning the gap. Germline V gene lookup returns CDR1 SGHRS and CDR2 YFSETQ. This CDR3 spans 15 amino acids. The CDR3 reads CASSLEGKTSYEQYF. In DNA, the CDR3 is TGCGCCAGCAGCTTGGAGGGGAAAACCTCCTACGAGCAGTACTTC.

This sequence joins TRBV4-3 and TRBJ1-1, with 8 bases that match TRBD1. CDR1 is LGHNA, CDR2 YSLEER, per germline. V lost 3 bases to trimming and J lost 4 bases; unmatched junction nucleotides: 7. The CDR3 has 15 amino acids. CDR3 sequence reads: CASSQISTGGTEAFF. For the CDR3, the DNA is TGCGCCAGCAGCCAGATATCTACAGGGGGCACTGAAGCTTTCTTT.

This clone has only a few counts. This sequence joins TRBV12-5 and TRBJ2-5; the match to TRBD1 covers 9 bases. V shed 2 bases, J shed 5 bases, and the junction held 3 bases outside the gene matches. The CDR3 spans 14 residues. The germline CDR1 and CDR2 sequences are LGHNT and FRNRAP. Here the CDR3 DNA reads TGTGCTAGTGGTTTGACAGGGGGCTTCGAGACCCAGTACTTC. It specifies CASGLTGGFETQYF.

The chain employs TRBV15 and TRBJ2-6, with D perhaps TRBD1 (5 bases). Deletions cut 2 bases from V and 0 bases from J, with 8 bases between. The CDR3 is 16 residues long. CDR1 is LNHNV and CDR2 is YYDKDF in the germline V gene (reference sequence). In nucleotides, the CDR3 is TGTGCCACCAGCAGAAACAGGTTCTCTGGGGCCAACGTCCTGACTTTC. This gives the protein CATSRNRFSGANVLTF. The whole variable domain, filled in from reference TRBV15 and TRBJ2-6, reads DAMVIQNPRYQVTQFGKPVTLSCSQTLNHNVMYWYQQKSSQAPKLLFHYYDKDFNNEADTPDNFQSRRPNTSFCFLDIRSPGLGDTAMYLCATSRNRFSGANVLTFGAGSRLTVL.

The table lists this clone with many counts. The chain recombines TRBV30 with TRBJ1-1; 9 nucleotides line up with TRBD1. The CDR3 spans 13 residues. V was pared by 2 bases and J by 3 bases, with 1 base of the junction left unmatched. Germline V gene lookup returns CDR1 GTSNPN and CDR2 SVGIG (reference sequence). In DNA form, the CDR3 reads TGTGCCTGGAGTCGGACAGGGGACACTGAAGCTTTCTTT. Amino acid sequence: CAWSRTGDTEAFF.

This clone has just one count. The chain combines TRBV19 with TRBJ1-4; TRBD1 matches at 7 bases. CDR1 LNHDA and CDR2 SQIVND come from the germline V gene (reference sequence). The J segment lost 6 bases and the V segment lost 2 bases, leaving 9 bases of the junction unmatched. The CDR3 is made up of 16 amino acids. The CDR3 DNA reads TGTGCCAGTAGTATAAGGGACAGAAGTGAAGATGAAAAACTGTTTTTT. This gives the protein CASSIRDRSEDEKLFF. Full variable domain (outside the CDR3, taken from reference TRBV19 and TRBJ1-4): DGGITQSPKYLFRKEGQNVTLSCEQNLNHDAMYWYRQDPGQGLRLIYYSQIVNDFQKGDIAEGYSVSREKKESFPLTVTSAQKNPTAFYLCASSIRDRSEDEKLFFGSGTQLSVL.

The rearrangement uses TRBV7-3 and TRBJ1-1; TRBD1 is a possible D gene (6 bases). Germline V gene lookup returns CDR1 SGHTA and CDR2 FQGTGA. Between the trimmed V and J ends, which lost 2 bases and 5 bases, there was a span of 18 bases. The CDR3 runs to 16 residues. CDR3 nucleotide sequence: TGTGCCAGCAGCTTATCGTTACAGGGTAGGGGGACTGAAGCTTTCTTT. Residues: CASSLSLQGRGTEAFF.

The gene calls are TRBV5-1 and TRBJ2-5, with a weak D call TRBD1 (5 bases). Germline values: CDR1 SGHRS, CDR2 YFSETQ. The V end lost 0 bases, the J end lost 5 bases, and 11 bases lay between the germline ends. This CDR3 contains 14 residues. The DNA of the CDR3 is TGCGCCAGCAGCTTGGTACAGGCCGGGGAGACCCAGTACTTC. Translation: CASSLVQAGETQYF.

The chain carries TRBV6-5 and TRBJ1-6; perhaps TRBD1 as D (5 bases). V dropped 2 bases and J dropped 5 bases, with 13 bases sitting between them. Germline lookup yields CDR1 MNHEY and CDR2 SVGAGI. The CDR3 runs 16 residues. The CDR3 DNA sequence: TGTGCCAGCAGTTACCCCCGGACACGCGATAATTCACCCCTCCACTTT. Its translation is CASSYPRTRDNSPLHF.

The V gene is TRBV5-5, the J gene TRBJ2-7, with D possibly TRBD1 on 5 matching bases. CDR1 and CDR2 (germline): SGHKS, YYEKEE (reference sequence). This CDR3 region has 15 residues. V lost 4 bases to trimming and J lost 2 bases, with 16 bases between them. The CDR3 spells CASSLTGDRTYEQYF. CDR3 in DNA: TGTGCCAGCAGCCTCACAGGAGACCGAACCTACGAGCAGTACTTC.

The chain couples TRBV28 to TRBJ2-7; 12 nucleotides agree with TRBD2. Germline-derived CDR1 and CDR2 are MDHEN and SYDVKM. The junction had 8 bases not matched to a gene; V was cut back by 6 bases and J by 5 bases. The CDR3 consists of 15 residues. This chain's CDR3 is CASSPWTSGTNEQYF. CDR3 DNA: TGTGCCAGCAGCCCATGGACTAGCGGGACTAACGAGCAGTACTTC.

The chain is built from TRBV7-3 and TRBJ2-4; TRBD2 is a possible D gene (6 bases). This CDR3 is built from 16 residues. The ends were cut back, 3 bases at V and 0 bases at J, with 12 bases in the middle. Germline CDR1 and CDR2: SGHTA and FQGTGA. CDR3 amino acids: CASSLGGPLAKNIQYF. CDR3 coding DNA: TGTGCCAGCAGCTTGGGGGGTCCTCTAGCCAAAAACATTCAGTACTTC.

On this clone itself: The junction does not match germline at one end; this may be a read error. V gene TRBV7-7 combines with J gene TRBJ2-1; TRBD1 agrees at 7 bases. The germline V gene encodes CDR1 SSHAT and CDR2 FNYEAQ (reference sequence). The CDR3 is 14 residues long. In DNA form, the CDR3 reads TGTGCTAGCAGCCGAGACAGGGTTAGTGATGAGCAGTTCTTC. This encodes CASSRDRVSDEQFF. The variable domain in full, completed from reference TRBV7-7 and TRBJ2-1, reads GAGVSQSPRYKVTKRGQDVTLRCDPISSHATLYWYQQALGQGPEFLTYFNYEAQPDKSGLPSDRFSAERPEGSISTLTIQRTEQRDSAMYRCASSRDRVSDEQFFGPGTRLTVL.